This T cell receptor (beta chain) was observed in a study of blood T cell repertoires in COVID-19. Study context: PBMCs, B-cell-depleted T cells, or T cells were the source of the cDNA or gDNA that made up the material.

The CDR3 is 13 amino acids. V was clipped by 1 base and J by 4 bases, with 11 bases between them. CDR1 GTSNPN and CDR2 SVGIG come from the germline V gene (reference sequence). Methods used by the authors: By means of reference gene primer amplification, nucleated cell counts were estimated. Repertoires were generated with immunoSEQ multiplex PCR, while TCRdb's copy carries only in-frame clones and drops some. V and J calls and clone size are as listed in that table; D and trimming were resolved from the DNA. The sample has tens of thousands of clones, roughly 87% seen once. The specimen was peripheral blood. This sequence joins TRBV30 and TRBJ2-7; a possible D gene is TRBD2 (6 bases). This TCR was recovered from a man aged 55 to 70 with acute or convalescent COVID-19. CDR3 nucleotide sequence: TGTGCCTGGAGTGCCGGGAGACAATACGAGCAGTACTTC. Translated: CAWSAGRQYEQYF.